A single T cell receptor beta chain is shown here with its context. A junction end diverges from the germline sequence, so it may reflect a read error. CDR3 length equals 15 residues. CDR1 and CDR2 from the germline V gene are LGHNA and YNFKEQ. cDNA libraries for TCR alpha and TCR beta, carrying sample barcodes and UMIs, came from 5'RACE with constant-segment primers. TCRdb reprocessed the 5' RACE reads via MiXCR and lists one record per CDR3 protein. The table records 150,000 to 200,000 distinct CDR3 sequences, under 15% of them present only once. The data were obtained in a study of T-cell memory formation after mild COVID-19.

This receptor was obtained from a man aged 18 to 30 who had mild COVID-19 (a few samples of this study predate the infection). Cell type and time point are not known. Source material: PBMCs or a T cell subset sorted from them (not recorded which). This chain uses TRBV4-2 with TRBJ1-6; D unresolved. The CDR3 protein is CASSQGSLRATGLQF. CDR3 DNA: TGTGCCAGCAGCCAAGGGAGCCTGAGGGCCACGGGTCTGCAATTT.